These 22 T cell receptor beta chains were all obtained from the same sample, sequenced in a study of cytomegalovirus exposure and HLA in healthy donors. The PCR used 60 Vbeta and 13 Jbeta primers. The data were produced by immunoSEQ multiplex PCR, yet TCRdb's version contains in-frame clones alone and is incomplete. Counted here are about 100,000 clones, around four fifths occurring once; the ten biggest clones make up around 7%. The sequenced material came from PBMCs. These receptors were obtained from a man aged 35-49 years in good health and CMV-seropositive.

This clone was observed a handful of times. The chain employs TRBV6-5 and TRBJ1-2, with 9 bases fitting TRBD1. V trimming: 9 bases; J trimming: 1 base; junction bases outside the gene matches: 3. Germline CDR1 is MNHEY and CDR2 is SVGAGI. CDR3 length equals 13 residues. The CDR3, as DNA: TGTGCCAGTACGGGACAGGGTAACTATGGCTACACCTTC. Residues: CASTGQGNYGYTF.

The sample holds a few counts of this clone. The V and J genes are TRBV27 and TRBJ2-5; tentatively, D is TRBD2 (6 bases). CDR1 and CDR2 from the germline V gene are MNHEY and SMNVEV (reference sequence). V was clipped by 4 bases and J by 2 bases, with 11 bases between them. The CDR3 totals 14 residues. CDR3 sequence: CASSSGLDQETQYF. The CDR3 region has the DNA TGTGCCAGCAGTTCGGGACTCGATCAAGAGACCCAGTACTTC.

This clone has only one observation. This chain joins TRBV5-6 and TRBJ1-2, with D possibly matching TRBD1 (6 bases). The V gene's germline CDR1 is SGHDT and CDR2 YYEEEE. V lost 4 bases and J lost 1, with 11 bases in between. The CDR3 is made up of 14 amino acids. The CDR3, as DNA: TGTGCCAGCAGCACGTACAGGGTTAACTATGGCTACACCTTC. As protein: CASSTYRVNYGYTF. Full variable domain (rest looked up from reference TRBV5-6 and TRBJ1-2): DAGVTQSPTHLIKTRGQQVTLRCSPKSGHDTVSWYQQALGQGPQFIFQYYEEEERQRGNFPDRFSGHQFPNYSSELNVNALLLGDSALYLCASSTYRVNYGYTFGSGTRLTVV.

The gene calls are TRBV7-9 and TRBJ2-1; 7 bases are a match to TRBD2. Germline V gene data show CDR1 as SEHNR and CDR2 as FQNEAQ (reference sequence). CDR3 length: 15 amino acids. Unmatched junction bases numbered 10, after V lost 5 bases and J lost 6 bases. CDR3 nucleotide sequence: TGTGCCAGCAGCCAAGGACTAGGTATACGCAATGAGCAGTTCTTC. Protein: CASSQGLGIRNEQFF. Full variable domain (missing parts from reference TRBV7-9 and TRBJ2-1): DTGVSQNPRHKITKRGQNVTFRCDPISEHNRLYWYRQTLGQGPEFLTYFQNEAQLEKSRLLSDRFSAERPKGSFSTLEIQRTEQGDSAMYLCASSQGLGIRNEQFFGPGTRLTVL.

The chain carries TRBV7-9 and TRBJ2-7; a weak D match, TRBD1 (6 bases). The CDR3 totals 14 residues. The germline CDR1 and CDR2 sequences are SEHNR and FQNEAQ (reference sequence). V was shortened by 4 bases and J by 4 bases, with 14 bases between the two germline ends. DNA for the CDR3: TGTGCCAGCAGCTCACAGGGTCCCCCTTACGAGCAGTACTTC. Protein: CASSSQGPPYEQYF.

The rearrangement uses TRBV5-6 and TRBJ1-1; D might be TRBD1 (6 bases). Between the trimmed V and J ends, which lost 4 bases and 10 bases, there was a span of 23 bases. The CDR3 is 15 amino acids. Germline values: CDR1 SGHDT, CDR2 YYEEEE. CDR3 sequence: CASSGSGGQKERAFF. DNA of the CDR3: TGTGCCAGCAGCGGGTCGGGGGGACAAAAAGAAAGAGCTTTCTTT.

The chain couples TRBV7-8 to TRBJ2-3; 10 bases fit TRBD2. V was clipped by 1 base and J by 1 base; unmatched bases: 5. The CDR3 has 17 amino acids. From germline, CDR1 is SGHVS and CDR2 FQNEAQ. As DNA, the CDR3 is TGTGCCAGCAGCTTAGATGCCGGGACTAGCGGCACAGATACGCAGTATTTT. The encoded protein is CASSLDAGTSGTDTQYF.

This clone was counted a single time. The V call is TRBV5-1, the J call TRBJ2-7; D call uncertain. Germline values: CDR1 SGHRS, CDR2 YFSETQ. V lost 0 bases and J lost 2, with 12 bases in between. This CDR3 comprises 15 residues. CDR3 residues: CASSLGPLSPYEQYF. The DNA of the CDR3 is TGCGCCAGCAGCTTGGGGCCCTTGTCCCCCTACGAGCAGTACTTC.

This clone has only one observation. The chain recombines TRBV5-1 with TRBJ2-1, with D possibly matching TRBD1 (5 bases). The germline V gene has CDR1 SGHRS and CDR2 YFSETQ. The V end lost 5 bases, the J end lost 0 bases, and 12 bases lay between the germline ends. This CDR3 is built from 15 residues. The DNA of the CDR3 is TGCGCCAGCAGGCAGCAGGGAAGCTCCTACAATGAGCAGTTCTTC. The encoded protein is CASRQQGSSYNEQFF.

This chain connects TRBV7-9 to TRBJ2-7; 12 bases are shared with TRBD1. Per the germline V gene, CDR1 is SEHNR and CDR2 is FQNEAQ (reference sequence). The junction had 3 bases not matched to a gene; V was cut back by 4 bases and J by 2 bases. The CDR3 totals 15 residues. In nucleotides, the CDR3 is TGTGCCAGCAGCTCGGGACAGGGGGCCCCCTACGAGCAGTACTTC. Residues: CASSSGQGAPYEQYF.

This clone was seen just once. V gene TRBV6-1 combines with J gene TRBJ2-7, with 10 bases matching TRBD2. Germline V gives CDR1 MNHNS, CDR2 SASEGT. The CDR3 is 18 amino acids. J lost 4 bases, V lost 2 bases, and 14 bases had no gene match. CDR3 DNA: TGTGCCAGCAGTGAATTTATAAGCGGGGGGGATAGGAGTTACGAGCAGTACTTC. Amino acids: CASSEFISGGDRSYEQYF.

V gene TRBV5-4 combines with J gene TRBJ2-7; TRBD2 matches at 11 bases. The J segment lost 5 bases and the V segment lost 3 bases, leaving 4 bases of the junction unmatched. The CDR3 extends over 14 amino acids. The germline gives CDR1 SGHNT, CDR2 YYREEE (reference sequence). The DNA of the CDR3 is TGTGCCAGCAGCTCACCGGGACTAGCGGACGAGCAGTACTTC. This translates into CASSSPGLADEQYF.

The rearrangement uses TRBV4-1 and TRBJ2-7, with 8 bases fitting TRBD2. The germline gives CDR1 MGHRA, CDR2 YSYEKL. V lost 1 base, J lost 0 bases, and 2 bases stayed unmatched. The CDR3 is 15 amino acids. Here the CDR3 DNA reads TGCGCCAGCAGCCAAGGTGCGGGGGGCTCCTACGAGCAGTACTTC. Protein product: CASSQGAGGSYEQYF.

The rearrangement joins TRBV18 to TRBJ1-5; the D is unclear. With 5 bases removed from V and 3 bases from J, the gap between germline ends came to 8 bases. This CDR3 is 13 amino acids long. Germline-derived CDR1 and CDR2 are KGHSH and LQKENI. The CDR3 region has the DNA TGTGCCAGCTCAGGGCCTTCCAATCAGCCCCAGCATTTT. This encodes CASSGPSNQPQHF.

The chain combines TRBV5-4 with TRBJ2-1; the D gene is possibly TRBD1 (8 bases). Germline V gene sequence: CDR1 SGHNT, CDR2 YYREEE (reference sequence). Trimming left V 1 base short and J 6 bases short, with 14 bases between. This CDR3 has 15 residues. The CDR3 nucleotides read TGTGCCAGCAGCTTGCGGACAGGGAGGGTCAATGAGCAGTTCTTC. Residues: CASSLRTGRVNEQFF.

The V gene is TRBV4-1, the J gene TRBJ1-1; D possibly corresponds to TRBD1 (5 bases). The length of the CDR3 is 17 residues. Germline V gene sequence: CDR1 MGHRA, CDR2 YSYEKL. Deletions cut 4 bases from V and 4 bases from J, with 22 bases between. The CDR3 bases are TGCGCCAGCAGCCCAGCAGGGTTAATCTTGAGCAGCACTGAAGCTTTCTTT. This sequence encodes CASSPAGLILSSTEAFF.

This clone was counted a single time. The chain has TRBV11-2 and TRBJ2-7; 7 bases fit TRBD1. The V gene's germline CDR1 is SGHAT and CDR2 FQNNGV. Trimming cost V 1 base and J 3 bases; bases outside gene matches: 9. This CDR3 has 16 amino acids. The CDR3 coding sequence is TGTGCCAGCAGCTTAGTGACAGGGCCTCCATACTACGAGCAGTACTTC. Amino acids: CASSLVTGPPYYEQYF.

About this clone: An end of the junction differs from the germline gene, which may be a read error. The chain carries TRBV7-9 and TRBJ2-4; possible D gene TRBD1, 6 bases. The length of the CDR3 is 16 residues. Germline CDR1 and CDR2: SEHNR and FQNEAQ (reference sequence). CDR3 region: CSSSLGGGDKENIQYF. The CDR3, as DNA: TGTTCCAGCAGCTTAGGGGGTGGGGACAAAGAAAACATTCAGTACTTC.

This clone came up a few times. The chain recombines TRBV15 with TRBJ2-3; 7 bases line up with TRBD2. Losses at the gene ends were 8 bases for V and 2 bases for J; bases not matched to a gene: 13. The germline CDR1 and CDR2 sequences are LNHNV and YYDKDF (reference sequence). This CDR3 has 16 amino acids. As DNA, the CDR3 is TGTGCCACCTCTCCGCGGCGGGGGACCTACACAGATACGCAGTATTTT. Translating it yields CATSPRRGTYTDTQYF.

The V and J genes are TRBV9 and TRBJ1-4, with 8 positions matching TRBD1. Germline lookup yields CDR1 SGDLS and CDR2 YYNGEE. V lost 0 bases to trimming and J lost 6 bases; unmatched junction nucleotides: 7. CDR3 length equals 16 residues. The CDR3 protein is CASSVDQGAGDEKLFF. CDR3 sequence (DNA): TGTGCCAGCAGCGTAGACCAGGGGGCAGGGGATGAAAAACTGTTTTTT.

J is TRBJ2-7 and V is TRBV10-3; a weak D match, TRBD1 (6 bases). Trimming left V 4 bases short and J 0 bases short, with 13 bases between. Germline V gene lookup returns CDR1 ENHRY and CDR2 SYGVKD. This CDR3 has 15 amino acids. CDR3 coding DNA: TGTGCCATCAGTGGAATGTCGGACAGCTCCTACGAGCAGTACTTC. As protein: CAISGMSDSSYEQYF.

This clone came up a few times. The chain has TRBV23-1 and TRBJ2-6; possible D gene TRBD1, 6 bases. TRBV23-1 is reported as an ORF; its role is uncertain. Trimming cost V 2 bases and J 0 bases, with 11 bases left between them. The CDR3 loop spans 17 amino acids. Here the CDR3 DNA reads TGCGCCAGCAGTCAAGGGGACACTCTCTCTGGGGCCAACGTCCTGACTTTC. This encodes CASSQGDTLSGANVLTF.